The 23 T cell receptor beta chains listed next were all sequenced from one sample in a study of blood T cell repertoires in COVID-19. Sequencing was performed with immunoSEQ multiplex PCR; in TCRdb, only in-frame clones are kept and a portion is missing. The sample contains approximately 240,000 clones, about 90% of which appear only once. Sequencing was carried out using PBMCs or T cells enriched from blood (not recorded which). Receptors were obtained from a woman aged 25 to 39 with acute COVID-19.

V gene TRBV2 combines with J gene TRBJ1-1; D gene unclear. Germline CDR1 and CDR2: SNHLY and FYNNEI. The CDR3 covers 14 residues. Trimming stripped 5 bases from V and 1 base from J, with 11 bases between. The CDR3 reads CASSRRGGNTEAFF. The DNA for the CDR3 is TGTGCCAGCAGTCGTCGGGGTGGGAACACTGAAGCTTTCTTT.

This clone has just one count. The CDR3 spells CASSPGTGPNTIYF. CDR3 DNA sequence: TGTGCCAGCAGCCCCGGGACAGGGCCGAACACCATATATTTT. The chain couples TRBV3-1 (or the pseudogene TRBV3-2) to TRBJ1-3; 9 nucleotides align to TRBD1. Germline loops: CDR1 LGHDT, CDR2 YNNKEL (reference sequence). The CDR3 has 14 amino acids. V shed 4 bases and J 7 bases; nucleotides not matched to a gene: 5.

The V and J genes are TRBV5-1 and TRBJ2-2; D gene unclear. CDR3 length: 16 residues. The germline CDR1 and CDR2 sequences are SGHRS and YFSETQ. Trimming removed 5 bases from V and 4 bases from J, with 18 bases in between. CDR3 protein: CASSPDSTRGTGELFF. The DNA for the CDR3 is TGCGCCAGCAGTCCCGACTCGACCCGTGGCACCGGGGAGCTGTTTTTT.

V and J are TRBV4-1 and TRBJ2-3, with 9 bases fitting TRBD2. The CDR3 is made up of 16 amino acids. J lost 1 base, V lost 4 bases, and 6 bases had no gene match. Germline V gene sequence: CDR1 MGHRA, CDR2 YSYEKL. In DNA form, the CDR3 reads TGCGCCAGCAGCCGATCGTTAGCGGGGGGCACAGATACGCAGTATTTT. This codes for CASSRSLAGGTDTQYF.

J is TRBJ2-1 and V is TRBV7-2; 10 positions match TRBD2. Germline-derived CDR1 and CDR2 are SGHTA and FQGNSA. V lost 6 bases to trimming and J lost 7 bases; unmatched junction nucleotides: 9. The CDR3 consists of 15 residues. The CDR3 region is CASSLSGGARNEQFF. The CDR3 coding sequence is TGTGCCAGCAGTTTGAGCGGGGGGGCTAGGAATGAGCAGTTCTTC.

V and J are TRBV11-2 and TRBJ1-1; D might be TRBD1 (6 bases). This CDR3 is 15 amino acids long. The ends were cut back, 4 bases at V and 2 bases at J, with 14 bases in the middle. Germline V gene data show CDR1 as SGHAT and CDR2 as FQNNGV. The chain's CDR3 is CASSSRQGGNTEAFF. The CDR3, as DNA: TGTGCCAGCAGCTCTCGACAAGGGGGTAACACTGAAGCTTTCTTT. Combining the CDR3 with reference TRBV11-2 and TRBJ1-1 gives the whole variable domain EAGVAQSPRYKIIEKRQSVAFWCNPISGHATLYWYQQILGQGPKLLIQFQNNGVVDDSQLPKDRFSAERLKGVDSTLKIQPAKLEDSAVYLCASSSRQGGNTEAFFGQGTRLTVV.

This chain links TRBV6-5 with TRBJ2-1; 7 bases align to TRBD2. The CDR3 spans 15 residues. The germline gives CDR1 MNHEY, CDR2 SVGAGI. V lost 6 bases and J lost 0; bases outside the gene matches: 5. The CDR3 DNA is TGTGCCAGCAGGATGCGGGGGACCTCCTACAATGAGCAGTTCTTC. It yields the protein CASRMRGTSYNEQFF.

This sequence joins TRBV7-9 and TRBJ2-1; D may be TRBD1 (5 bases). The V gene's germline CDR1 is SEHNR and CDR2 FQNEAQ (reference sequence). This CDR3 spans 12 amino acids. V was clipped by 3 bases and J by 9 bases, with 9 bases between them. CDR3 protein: CASSFRGPEQFF. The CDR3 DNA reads TGTGCCAGCAGCTTTAGGGGTCCTGAGCAGTTCTTC.

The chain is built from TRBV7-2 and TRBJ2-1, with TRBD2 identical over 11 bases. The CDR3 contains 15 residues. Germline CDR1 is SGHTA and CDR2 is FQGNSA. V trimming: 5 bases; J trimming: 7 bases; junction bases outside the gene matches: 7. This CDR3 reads CASSNWASGRNEQFF. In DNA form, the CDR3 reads TGTGCCAGCAGCAACTGGGCTAGCGGGAGGAATGAGCAGTTCTTC.

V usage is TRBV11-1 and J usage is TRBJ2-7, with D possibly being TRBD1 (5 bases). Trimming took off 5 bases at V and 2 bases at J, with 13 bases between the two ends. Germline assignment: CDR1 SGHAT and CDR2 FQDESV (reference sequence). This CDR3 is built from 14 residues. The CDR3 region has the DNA TGTGCCAGCAGCCGTGGTAGGGGTCCCTACGAGCAGTACTTC. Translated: CASSRGRGPYEQYF.

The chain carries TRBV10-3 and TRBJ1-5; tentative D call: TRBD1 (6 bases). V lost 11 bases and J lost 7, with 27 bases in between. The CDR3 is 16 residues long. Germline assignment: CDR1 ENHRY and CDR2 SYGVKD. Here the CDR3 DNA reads TGTGCCGTGGCGTCAGACCCAGCAGGGGCTGGGCAGCCCCAGCATTTT. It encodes CAVASDPAGAGQPQHF.

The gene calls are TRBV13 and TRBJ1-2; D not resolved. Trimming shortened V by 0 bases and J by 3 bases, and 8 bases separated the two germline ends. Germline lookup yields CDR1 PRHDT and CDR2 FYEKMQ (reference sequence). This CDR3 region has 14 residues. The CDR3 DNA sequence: TGTGCCAGCAGCTTAGGCGCAGGCGACTATGGCTACACCTTC. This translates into CASSLGAGDYGYTF.

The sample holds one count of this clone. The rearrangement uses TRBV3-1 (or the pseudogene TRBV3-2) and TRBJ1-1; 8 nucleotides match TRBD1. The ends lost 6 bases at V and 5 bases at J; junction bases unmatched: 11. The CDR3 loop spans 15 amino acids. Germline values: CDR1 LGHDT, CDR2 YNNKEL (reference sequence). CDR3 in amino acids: CASRPPTGGGTEAFF. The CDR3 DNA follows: TGTGCCAGCAGACCACCCACAGGGGGAGGAACTGAAGCTTTCTTT.

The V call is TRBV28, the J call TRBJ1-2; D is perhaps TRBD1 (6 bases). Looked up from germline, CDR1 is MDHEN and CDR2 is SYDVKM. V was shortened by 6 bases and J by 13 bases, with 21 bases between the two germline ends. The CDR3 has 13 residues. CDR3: CASSPNREFHSTF. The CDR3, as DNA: TGTGCCAGCAGCCCCAACAGGGAATTCCACTCCACCTTC.

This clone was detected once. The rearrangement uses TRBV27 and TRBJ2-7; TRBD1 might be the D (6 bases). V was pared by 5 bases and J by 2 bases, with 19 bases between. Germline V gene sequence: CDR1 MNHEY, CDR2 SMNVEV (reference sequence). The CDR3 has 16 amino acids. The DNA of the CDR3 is TGTGCCAGCAGTCCCCTCAACAGGGTTACCCCCTACGAGCAGTACTTC. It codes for CASSPLNRVTPYEQYF.

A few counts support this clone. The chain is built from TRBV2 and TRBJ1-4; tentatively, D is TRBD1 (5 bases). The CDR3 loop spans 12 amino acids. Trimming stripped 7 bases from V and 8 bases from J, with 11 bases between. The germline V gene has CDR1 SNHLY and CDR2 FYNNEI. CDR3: CASTGSQEKLFF. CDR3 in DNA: TGTGCCAGCACAGGGTCGCAGGAAAAACTGTTTTTT.

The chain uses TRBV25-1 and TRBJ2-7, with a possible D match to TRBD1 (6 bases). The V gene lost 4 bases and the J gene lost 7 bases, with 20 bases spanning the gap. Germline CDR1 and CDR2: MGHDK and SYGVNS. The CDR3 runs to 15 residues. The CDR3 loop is CASSAPGHPTVEQYF. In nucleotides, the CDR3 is TGTGCCAGCAGTGCACCGGGACACCCGACTGTAGAGCAGTACTTC.

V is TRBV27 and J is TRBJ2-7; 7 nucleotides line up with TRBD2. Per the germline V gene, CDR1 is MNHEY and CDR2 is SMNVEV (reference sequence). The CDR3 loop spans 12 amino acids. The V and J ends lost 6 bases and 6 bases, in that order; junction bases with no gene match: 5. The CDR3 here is CASSRGGSEQYF. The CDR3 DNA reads TGTGCCAGCAGCCGCGGGGGTTCCGAGCAGTACTTC.

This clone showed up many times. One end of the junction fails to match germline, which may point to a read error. CDR3 coding DNA: TGTGCCAGCAGCGTAGCCGGGACTAGCGGCTACGAGCAGTACTTC. It specifies CASSVAGTSGYEQYF. The V and J genes are TRBV7-2 and TRBJ2-7; 11 bases map to TRBD2. This CDR3 is 15 amino acids long. Germline V gives CDR1 SGHTA, CDR2 FQGNSA.

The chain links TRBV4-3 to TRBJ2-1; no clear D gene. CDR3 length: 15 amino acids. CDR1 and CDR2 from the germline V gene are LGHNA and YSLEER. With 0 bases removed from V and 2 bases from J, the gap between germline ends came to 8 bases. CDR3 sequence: CASSQDAYPYNEQFF. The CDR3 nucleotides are TGCGCCAGCAGCCAAGATGCCTACCCCTACAATGAGCAGTTCTTC.

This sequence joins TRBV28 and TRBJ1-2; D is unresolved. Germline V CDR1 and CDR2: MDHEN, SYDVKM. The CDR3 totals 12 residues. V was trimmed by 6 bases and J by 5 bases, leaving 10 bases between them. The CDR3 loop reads CASREGAYGYTF. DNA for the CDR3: TGTGCCAGCAGGGAGGGCGCGTATGGCTACACCTTC.

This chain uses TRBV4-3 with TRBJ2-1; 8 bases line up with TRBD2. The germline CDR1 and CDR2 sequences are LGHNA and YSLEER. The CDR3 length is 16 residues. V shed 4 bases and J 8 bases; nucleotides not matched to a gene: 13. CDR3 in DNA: TGCGCCAGCAGCCCATCAGCGGGGGAAGGGTTCGATGAGCAGTTCTTC. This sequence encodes CASSPSAGEGFDEQFF.

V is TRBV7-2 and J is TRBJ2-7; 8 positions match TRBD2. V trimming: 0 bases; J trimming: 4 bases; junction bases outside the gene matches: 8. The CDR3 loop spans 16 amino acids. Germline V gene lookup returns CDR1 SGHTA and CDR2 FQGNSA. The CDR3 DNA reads TGTGCCAGCAGCTTAGCGTGGGCTAGCGGGCTGTACGAGCAGTACTTC. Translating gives CASSLAWASGLYEQYF.